These 23 T cell receptor beta chains originate from one sample sequenced in a study of CD8+CD57+ T cells in acquired aplastic anemia (dated by TCRdb to the late 2010s). The reads were generated on an Illumina HiSeq 2000. Genomic DNA was used as template for profiling of TCR beta VDJ combinations and CDR3 sequences. Using fastp at Q25 and MiXCR, TCRdb reprocessed the public reads and kept productive beta chains. Identical CDR3 protein sequences are pooled into one entry, listed with their most common genes and DNA. Present in this sample are around 200,000 distinct CDR3 sequences, roughly 57% of which were seen just once. The ten most abundant clones make up approximately 32% of the sample. The specimen was sorted CD4+, CD8+, or CD8+CD57+ T cells (not recorded which) from PBMCs. These receptors came from a human donor in good health.

This sequence joins TRBV19 and TRBJ1-6; unclear D gene. The germline V gene has CDR1 LNHDA and CDR2 SQIVND (reference sequence). The CDR3 runs to 14 residues. V lost 3 bases to trimming and J lost 5 bases, with 8 bases between them. The CDR3: CASSIRLNNSPLHF. CDR3 in DNA: TGTGCCAGTAGTATTCGACTAAATAATTCACCCCTCCACTTT.

This sequence joins TRBV9 and TRBJ1-1, with a tentative D call TRBD1 (5 bases). From germline, CDR1 is SGDLS and CDR2 YYNGEE. The V gene lost 4 bases and the J gene lost 5 bases, with 12 bases spanning the gap. The CDR3 covers 13 residues. CDR3 in DNA: TGTGCCAGCAGCCATGGGGGGGGGACTGAAGCTTTCTTT. Amino acids: CASSHGGGTEAFF.

Many counts were recorded for this clonotype. The rearrangement joins TRBV6-2 or TRBV6-3 to TRBJ1-5, with a weak D call TRBD1 (6 bases). The CDR3 totals 16 residues. Germline values: CDR1 MNHEY, CDR2 SVGEGT. Trimming left V 6 bases short and J 6 bases short, with 21 bases between. CDR3 amino acids: CASSKPGQNRGQPQHF. Here the CDR3 DNA reads TGTGCCAGCAGCAAACCGGGACAAAATCGGGGTCAGCCCCAGCATTTT.

This clonotype showed up many times. The V gene is TRBV29-1, the J gene TRBJ1-4; weak D call: TRBD1 (6 bases). This CDR3 contains 13 residues. Germline CDR1 and CDR2: SQVTM and ANQGSEA. The V end was cut by 4 bases, the J end by 3 bases, with 9 bases between. CDR3 in DNA: TGCAGCGTTGTAAGGGGGGCTAATGAAAAACTGTTTTTT. Protein product: CSVVRGANEKLFF.

This clonotype was recorded once. This chain links TRBV7-2 with TRBJ2-5, with D possibly matching TRBD2 (6 bases). The CDR3 has 14 residues. Trimming took 5 bases from V and 0 from J, leaving 10 bases between them. Germline loops: CDR1 SGHTA, CDR2 FQGNSA. This chain's CDR3 is CASSPERDQETQYF. Here the CDR3 DNA reads TGTGCCAGCAGCCCCGAGCGGGACCAAGAGACCCAGTACTTC.

This clonotype was seen only a few times. This chain links TRBV10-3 with TRBJ2-7; the D is unclear. The CDR3 covers 15 residues. Germline V gene sequence: CDR1 ENHRY, CDR2 SYGVKD. The ends were cut back, 11 bases at V and 3 bases at J, with 23 bases in the middle. DNA of the CDR3: TGTGCCGCCAACTCCAACTCCAACAGAGACTACGAGCAGTACTTC. Translation gives CAANSNSNRDYEQYF.

V is TRBV30 and J is TRBJ2-1; 10 nucleotides agree with TRBD2. Germline trimming cut 2 bases from V and 9 bases from J; bases unmatched to any gene: 7. CDR3 length equals 14 residues. CDR1 GTSNPN and CDR2 SVGIG come from the germline V gene (reference sequence). The CDR3 DNA is TGTGCCTGGAGTCTGAGCGGGGGGGGGATTGAGCAGTTCTTC. Translated: CAWSLSGGGIEQFF.

This rearrangement joins TRBV7-7 to TRBJ2-5, with a tentative D call TRBD1 (5 bases). This CDR3 is built from 15 residues. Germline CDR1 and CDR2: SSHAT and FNYEAQ (reference sequence). V was shortened by 4 bases and J by 2 bases, with 14 bases between the two germline ends. CDR3 region: CASSSGRVWQETQYF. The CDR3 DNA sequence: TGTGCCAGCAGCTCCGGCAGGGTATGGCAAGAGACCCAGTACTTC.

This clonotype was counted many times. The gene calls are TRBV7-9 and TRBJ2-2; 9 bases are shared with TRBD1. The CDR3 has 21 amino acids. Trimming at V came to 3 bases and at J to 4 bases, leaving 21 bases not matched to a gene. The germline gives CDR1 SEHNR, CDR2 FQNEAQ (reference sequence). This CDR3 is CASSFPFPGTGFSESTGELFF. CDR3 in DNA: TGTGCCAGCAGCTTCCCATTTCCCGGGACAGGGTTCAGTGAATCCACCGGGGAGCTGTTTTTT.

This CDR3 reads CASSYGGDQPTEKLFF. The CDR3 nucleotides are TGTGCCAGCAGCTATGGGGGGGATCAACCCACTGAAAAACTGTTTTTT. The gene calls are TRBV6-5 and TRBJ1-4, with D possibly TRBD1 on 5 matching bases. The ends were cut back, 6 bases at V and 7 bases at J, with 21 bases in the middle. The germline V gene has CDR1 MNHEY and CDR2 SVGAGI. The CDR3 contains 16 residues.

This clonotype was found many times. The rearrangement links TRBV25-1 to TRBJ1-1; no clear D. CDR1 is MGHDK, CDR2 SYGVNS, per germline. Trimming removed 2 bases at V and 7 bases at J, with 11 bases between. This CDR3 spans 13 amino acids. CDR3 nucleotide sequence: TGTGCCAGCAGTGAACCCTACCGCGGTGAAGCTTTCTTT. Translating gives CASSEPYRGEAFF.

The gene calls are TRBV20-1 and TRBJ1-2, with TRBD1 as a possible D gene (5 bases). The germline V gene encodes CDR1 DFQATT and CDR2 SNEGSKA (reference sequence). The V gene lost 3 bases and the J gene lost 5 bases, with 16 bases spanning the gap. The CDR3 is 14 amino acids. This CDR3 reads CSASRDLEPYGYTF. The CDR3 DNA reads TGCAGTGCTAGTAGGGACCTGGAACCTTATGGCTACACCTTC.

The chain couples TRBV5-1 to TRBJ2-3, with 7 bases fitting TRBD2. Germline V CDR1 and CDR2: SGHRS, YFSETQ. V was clipped by 0 bases and J by 0 bases; unmatched bases: 4. This CDR3 comprises 16 residues. The CDR3, as DNA: TGCGCCAGCAGCTTGGCTGGGCGGGGGAGCACAGATACGCAGTATTTT. This encodes CASSLAGRGSTDTQYF.

J is TRBJ1-2 and V is TRBV7-2; unclear D gene. V was trimmed by 2 bases and J by 8 bases, leaving 9 bases between them. The germline CDR1 and CDR2 sequences are SGHTA and FQGNSA. The CDR3 totals 12 residues. Written as DNA, the CDR3 is TGTGCCAGCAGCTTATTTGGGTGGGGCTACACCTTC. Translated, it gives CASSLFGWGYTF.

The chain joins TRBV19 to TRBJ1-2; no definite D call. V was shortened by 5 bases and J by 0 bases, with 10 bases between the two germline ends. Germline loops: CDR1 LNHDA, CDR2 SQIVND (reference sequence). The length of the CDR3 is 14 residues. CDR3 residues: CASSSMGTNYGYTF. DNA of the CDR3: TGTGCCAGTAGTTCCATGGGGACTAACTATGGCTACACCTTC.

This clonotype was picked up one time. One end of the junction varies from germline; a read error may be responsible. The chain employs TRBV15 and TRBJ2-7; D may match TRBD1 or TRBD2 (5 bases each). The CDR3 is made up of 16 amino acids. The germline gives CDR1 LNHNV, CDR2 YYDKDF (reference sequence). This CDR3 reads CAASGPSRVTSYEQYF. Here the CDR3 DNA reads TGTGCCGCCAGCGGTCCTAGCAGGGTAACTTCCTACGAGCAGTACTTC.

This clonotype came up a few times. One junction end does not reproduce the germline sequence, and a read error may be involved. CDR3 nucleotides: TGTGCTAGCAGCCCTAGGGGGGCAGATACGCAGTATTTT. Its translation is CASSPRGADTQYF. The rearrangement joins TRBV7-7 to TRBJ2-3, with D perhaps given as TRBD1 or TRBD2 (6 bases each). The CDR3 contains 13 residues. The germline V gene has CDR1 SSHAT and CDR2 FNYEAQ (reference sequence). The entire variable domain, with the rest obtained from reference TRBV7-7 and TRBJ2-3, is as follows: GAGVSQSPRYKVTKRGQDVTLRCDPISSHATLYWYQQALGQGPEFLTYFNYEAQPDKSGLPSDRFSAERPEGSISTLTIQRTEQRDSAMYRCASSPRGADTQYFGPGTRLTVL.

This clonotype was detected only a few times. V usage is TRBV24-1 and J usage is TRBJ2-7; D possibly corresponds to TRBD2 (7 bases). In germline, CDR1 is KGHDR, CDR2 SFDVKD. This CDR3 has 14 amino acids. V lost 4 bases to trimming and J lost 3 bases, with 12 bases between them. The CDR3 here is CATSEGGESYEQYF. CDR3 nucleotides: TGTGCCACCAGTGAAGGGGGGGAGAGCTACGAGCAGTACTTC.

The rearrangement joins TRBV29-1 to TRBJ2-1, with TRBD1 matching over 8 bases. V lost 0 bases, J lost 3 bases, and 7 bases stayed unmatched. Germline CDR1 reads SQVTM; CDR2 reads ANQGSEA. The CDR3 is made up of 16 amino acids. The CDR3: CSVEEWQGAIYNEQFF. The CDR3 DNA is TGCAGCGTTGAAGAATGGCAGGGGGCGATCTACAATGAGCAGTTCTTC.

There are many counts of this clonotype. This sequence joins TRBV6-4 and TRBJ2-6, with unresolved D. The V and J ends lost 5 bases and 0 bases respectively, with 5 bases between them. Germline lookup yields CDR1 MRHNA and CDR2 SNTAGT. CDR3 length: 14 residues. This chain's CDR3 is CASSHRSGANVLTF. For the CDR3, the DNA is TGTGCCAGCAGTCACCGCTCTGGGGCCAACGTCCTGACTTTC.

With respect to this clonotype: Lacking the conserved final phenylalanine or tryptophan, this CDR3 likely reflects a read error. The limits of the CDR3 on the DNA are not certain, so only TCRdb's listed CDR3 is given. CDR3 residues: CSVGVQHQLY. V usage is TRBV29-1 and J usage is TRBJ1-2. The CDR3 numbers 10 amino acids, ends counted. The germline V gene has CDR1 SQVTM and CDR2 ANQGSEA.

J is TRBJ2-7 and V is TRBV10-1, with 10 bases that match TRBD2. Germline V gene sequence: CDR1 WNHNN, CDR2 SYGVQD (reference sequence). J gave up 2 bases and V 2 bases, and 3 bases lay outside the gene matches. The CDR3 runs 15 residues. The CDR3 DNA sequence: TGCGCCAGCAGTGAGACTAGCGGGGAAACCTACGAGCAGTACTTC. Its protein is CASSETSGETYEQYF.

This rearrangement joins TRBV10-3 to TRBJ2-1; the D gene is possibly TRBD1 (6 bases). Trimming removed 6 bases at V and 7 bases at J, with 16 bases between. CDR1 is ENHRY, CDR2 SYGVKD, per germline. The CDR3 spans 14 residues. The CDR3 sequence is CAISRDTVVNEQFF. The CDR3 coding sequence is TGTGCCATCAGCAGGGACACAGTAGTGAATGAGCAGTTCTTC.